These 18 T cell receptor beta chains share one sample of origin, sequenced in a study of T cells in Graves' hyperthyroidism and ophthalmopathy. Researchers amplified the TCR beta CDR3 regions from RNA transcripts. The TCR CDR3 first-round RT-PCR relied on the HTBI primer set. Each CDR3 protein is one row after TCRdb ran MiXCR on the multiplex PCR reads. The sample shows 380,000 or so distinct CDR3 sequences, 15% to 20% of them seen only once. The sequenced sample consisted of blood. The receptors here all came from a woman between 18 and 29 years old with Graves' hyperthyroidism.

This clonotype was counted ten times or more. V and J are TRBV15 and TRBJ1-1, with 7 bases fitting TRBD1. Germline-derived CDR1 and CDR2 are LNHNV and YYDKDF (reference sequence). This CDR3 is built from 15 residues. Losses at the gene ends were 5 bases for V and 3 bases for J; bases not matched to a gene: 9. CDR3 residues: CATSRAGQSYTEAFF. The CDR3 DNA follows: TGTGCCACCAGCCGAGCGGGACAGTCCTACACTGAAGCTTTCTTT.

Ten or more counts support this clonotype. The chain recombines TRBV30 with TRBJ1-1; D ambiguous. V shed 2 bases and J shed 1 base, with 5 bases lying between them. Germline CDR1 is GTSNPN and CDR2 is SVGIG (reference sequence). This CDR3 spans 12 amino acids. The CDR3 nucleotides are TGTGCCTGGAGTAAGACGAACACTGAAGCTTTCTTT. Its translation: CAWSKTNTEAFF.

This clonotype has a count of ten or more. V is TRBV28 and J is TRBJ2-7; possibly TRBD1 or TRBD2 for D (5 bases each). CDR1 and CDR2 (germline): MDHEN, SYDVKM. V lost 9 bases and J 12 bases, leaving 21 bases between the germline ends. This CDR3 is built from 12 residues. In DNA form, the CDR3 reads TGTGCCAGTTCCGGGACCTATCGACTGTTGTACTTC. Translating it yields CASSGTYRLLYF.

This chain joins TRBV12-3 or TRBV12-4 and TRBJ1-3; D gene ambiguous. The CDR3 loop spans 13 amino acids. The V end was cut by 7 bases, the J end by 3 bases, with 10 bases between. Here the CDR3 reads CASNTEDGNTIYF. The CDR3 DNA is TGTGCCAGCAATACTGAGGATGGAAACACCATATATTTT.

This clonotype was detected ten times or more. This chain connects TRBV11-1 to TRBJ1-1; perhaps TRBD1 as D (5 bases). Germline V gene lookup returns CDR1 SGHAT and CDR2 FQDESV (reference sequence). There are 14 residues in the CDR3. The germline V and J ends were trimmed by 1 base and 7 bases, with 13 bases remaining between them. The CDR3 coding sequence is TGTGCCAGCAGCTTAGATTCTCAGGGATTTGAAGCTTTCTTT. Translating it yields CASSLDSQGFEAFF. Combining the CDR3 with reference TRBV11-1 and TRBJ1-1 gives the whole variable domain EAEVAQSPRYKITEKSQAVAFWCDPISGHATLYWYRQILGQGPELLVQFQDESVVDDSQLPKDRFSAERLKGVDSTLKIQPAELGDSAMYLCASSLDSQGFEAFFGQGTRLTVV.

This clonotype was observed many times. The chain couples TRBV7-3 to TRBJ2-5; the D gene is possibly TRBD1 (5 bases). CDR3 length equals 16 residues. Germline V lookup: CDR1 SGHTA, CDR2 FQGTGA. The V and J ends lost 5 bases and 5 bases respectively, with 21 bases between them. CDR3 in DNA: TGTGCCAGCAGCCGAGGTGCCCCCCGGGCAGGGGAGACCCAGTACTTC. Protein product: CASSRGAPRAGETQYF.

This clonotype was detected ten times or more. The rearrangement joins TRBV20-1 to TRBJ2-7, with D perhaps matching TRBD2 (5 bases). CDR1 and CDR2 (germline): DFQATT, SNEGSKA (reference sequence). The CDR3 totals 14 residues. V was trimmed by 3 bases and J by 0 bases, leaving 12 bases between them. CDR3 sequence (DNA): TGCAGTGCTAGTTCGGGGTCGGGCTCCTACGAGCAGTACTTC. Its translation: CSASSGSGSYEQYF.

Ten or more counts support this clonotype. The V and J genes are TRBV30 and TRBJ2-4, with D possibly being TRBD1 or TRBD2 (5 bases each). Trimming pared 6 bases from V and 11 bases from J, leaving 17 bases between. The CDR3 runs 12 residues. CDR1 is GTSNPN, CDR2 SVGIG, per germline (reference sequence). This chain's CDR3 is CACRSAGDLQYF. In nucleotides, the CDR3 is TGTGCCTGTAGGAGCGCCGGGGACCTTCAGTACTTC.

This clonotype was counted ten times or more. This chain uses TRBV7-3 with TRBJ2-5, with D possibly being TRBD2 (7 bases). This CDR3 comprises 16 residues. The germline CDR1 and CDR2 sequences are SGHTA and FQGTGA. Trimming took 5 bases from V and 1 from J, leaving 17 bases between them. The CDR3 spells CASSPSGGGSQETQYF. Here the CDR3 DNA reads TGTGCCAGCAGCCCGAGCGGCGGGGGCAGCCAAGAGACCCAGTACTTC.

This clonotype was observed at least ten times. The chain couples TRBV27 to TRBJ2-3; 15 positions agree with TRBD2. This CDR3 has 19 residues. Germline loops: CDR1 MNHEY, CDR2 SMNVEV (reference sequence). V was pared by 0 bases and J by 0 bases, with 4 bases of the junction left unmatched. The CDR3 here is CASSLSGLAGGPSTDTQYF. The CDR3 region has the DNA TGTGCCAGCAGTTTATCTGGACTAGCGGGGGGGCCTAGCACAGATACGCAGTATTTT.

The table lists this clonotype with many counts. The gene calls are TRBV20-1 and TRBJ2-5; D possibly matches TRBD1 or TRBD2 (6 bases each). CDR3 size: 17 residues. Trimming removed 0 bases at V and 2 bases at J, with 19 bases between. Germline CDR1 DFQATT, CDR2 SNEGSKA (reference sequence). Here the CDR3 DNA reads TGCAGTGCTAGAGATCCGAGAGGGGGGATCGTACAAGAGACCCAGTACTTC. Amino acid sequence: CSARDPRGGIVQETQYF.

This clonotype was seen repeatedly, ten times or more. The V gene is TRBV6-1, the J gene TRBJ1-3; 7 bases align to TRBD1. CDR3 size: 16 residues. Germline-derived CDR1 and CDR2 are MNHNS and SASEGT. J lost 4 bases, V lost 1 base, and 7 bases had no gene match. The DNA for the CDR3 is TGTGCCAGCAGTGAAGTCGGGGACAGAAGAGGAAACACCATATATTTT. Translated, it gives CASSEVGDRRGNTIYF.

The chain carries TRBV6-5 and TRBJ1-1; D is unclear. V shed 0 bases and J shed 0 bases, with 8 bases lying between them. The CDR3 has 15 amino acids. CDR1 and CDR2 (germline): MNHEY, SVGAGI. DNA for the CDR3: TGTGCCAGCAGTTACTCAGCCGGGATGAACACTGAAGCTTTCTTT. Translation gives CASSYSAGMNTEAFF.

This clonotype was observed at least ten times. The chain is built from TRBV7-2 and TRBJ2-5, with 7 bases that match TRBD1. Per the germline V gene, CDR1 is SGHTA and CDR2 is FQGNSA. The CDR3 is made up of 15 amino acids. The V and J ends lost 1 base and 4 bases, in that order; junction bases with no gene match: 6. The CDR3 sequence: CASSLDHRGLETQYF. CDR3 bases: TGTGCCAGCAGCTTAGACCACAGGGGATTAGAGACCCAGTACTTC.

The V and J genes are TRBV28 and TRBJ1-3; TRBD1 matches 7 bases. The CDR3 is 15 amino acids. CDR1 and CDR2 from the germline V gene are MDHEN and SYDVKM. Unmatched junction bases numbered 9, after V lost 10 bases and J lost 0 bases. As DNA, the CDR3 is TGTGCCACCCGGCAGGGGGGGAACTCTGGAAACACCATATATTTT. This encodes CATRQGGNSGNTIYF.

This clonotype occurred many times. The J gene is TRBJ1-5, the V gene TRBV6-5; 8 bases agree with TRBD1. CDR1 is MNHEY, CDR2 SVGAGI, per germline. CDR3 length equals 16 residues. Trimming cost V 7 bases and J 2 bases; bases outside gene matches: 10. CDR3 residues: CASILLPGQGNQPQHF. In DNA form, the CDR3 reads TGTGCCAGCATTTTACTTCCGGGACAGGGCAATCAGCCCCAGCATTTT.

Worth noting for this clonotype: This CDR3 is missing its conserved last phenylalanine or tryptophan, likely due to a read error. Because the CDR3's place on the DNA is in doubt, the DNA is left out and the CDR3 is given as listed by TCRdb. The chain carries TRBV6-1 and TRBJ2-7; the listed D gene, TRBD1, was not tested against the DNA. The CDR3 is 9 residues long, counting both termini. CDR1 is MNHNS, CDR2 SASEGT, per germline. This chain's CDR3 is CASTTGPPL.

In this sample, this clonotype turned up many times. The CDR3 spells CASDPDRANTEAFF. CDR3 sequence (DNA): TGTGCCAGCGACCCGGACAGGGCGAACACTGAAGCTTTCTTT. The V gene is TRBV6-1, the J gene TRBJ1-1; TRBD1 agrees at 8 bases. V was pared by 8 bases and J by 1 base, with 6 bases of the junction left unmatched. CDR3 length: 14 residues. CDR1 and CDR2 (germline): MNHNS, SASEGT.